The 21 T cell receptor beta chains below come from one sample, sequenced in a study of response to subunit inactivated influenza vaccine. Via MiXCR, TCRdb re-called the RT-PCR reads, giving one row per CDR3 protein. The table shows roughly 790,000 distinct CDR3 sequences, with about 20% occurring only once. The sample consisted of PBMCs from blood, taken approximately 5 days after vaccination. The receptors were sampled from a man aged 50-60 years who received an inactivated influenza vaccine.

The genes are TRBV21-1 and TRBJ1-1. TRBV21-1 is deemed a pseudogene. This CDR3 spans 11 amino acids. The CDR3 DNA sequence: TGTGCCGGATATTGCCTAACTGAAGCTTTCTTT. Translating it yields CAGYCLTEAFF.

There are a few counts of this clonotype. The CDR3 loop is CASTTDRSTDTQYF. The DNA for the CDR3 is TGTGCCAGCACCACGGACAGGAGCACAGATACGCAGTATTTT. V gene TRBV27 combines with J gene TRBJ2-3; TRBD1 aligns across 7 bases. The V segment lost 7 bases and the J segment 0 bases; nucleotides outside the gene matches: 4. CDR3 length: 14 residues. Germline lookup yields CDR1 MNHEY and CDR2 SMNVEV (reference sequence).

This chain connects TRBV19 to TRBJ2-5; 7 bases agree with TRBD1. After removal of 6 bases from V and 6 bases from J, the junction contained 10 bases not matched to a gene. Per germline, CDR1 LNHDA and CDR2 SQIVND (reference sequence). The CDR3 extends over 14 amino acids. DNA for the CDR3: TGTGCCAGTAGGTCCCCACAGGGGCTCCAGACCCAGTACTTC. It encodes CASRSPQGLQTQYF. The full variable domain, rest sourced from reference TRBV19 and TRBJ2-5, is DGGITQSPKYLFRKEGQNVTLSCEQNLNHDAMYWYRQDPGQGLRLIYYSQIVNDFQKGDIAEGYSVSREKKESFPLTVTSAQKNPTAFYLCASRSPQGLQTQYFGPGTRLLVL.

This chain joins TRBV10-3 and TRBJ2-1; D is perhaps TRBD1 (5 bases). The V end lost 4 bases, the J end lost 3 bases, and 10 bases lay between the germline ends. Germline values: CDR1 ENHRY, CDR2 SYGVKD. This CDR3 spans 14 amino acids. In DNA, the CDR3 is TGTGCCATCAGTGGGCAGGGTGGCTACAATGAGCAGTTCTTC. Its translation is CAISGQGGYNEQFF.

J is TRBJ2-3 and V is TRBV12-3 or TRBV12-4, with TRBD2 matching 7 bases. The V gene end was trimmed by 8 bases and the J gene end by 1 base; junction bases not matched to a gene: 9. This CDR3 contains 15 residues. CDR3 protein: CASRLGGGGTDTQYF. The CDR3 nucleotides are TGTGCCAGCCGCTTAGGCGGGGGAGGCACAGATACGCAGTATTTT.

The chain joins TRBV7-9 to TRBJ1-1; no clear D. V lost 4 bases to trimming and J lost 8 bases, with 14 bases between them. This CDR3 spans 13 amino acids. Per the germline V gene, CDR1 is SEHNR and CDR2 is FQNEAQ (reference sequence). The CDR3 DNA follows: TGTGCCAGCAGCTCCGTGCCTGGCAGGGAAGCTTTCTTT. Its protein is CASSSVPGREAFF.

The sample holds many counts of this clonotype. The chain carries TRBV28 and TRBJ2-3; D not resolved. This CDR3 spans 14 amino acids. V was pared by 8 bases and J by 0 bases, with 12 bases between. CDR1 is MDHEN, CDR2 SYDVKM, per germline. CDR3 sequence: CASRPSGSTDTQYF. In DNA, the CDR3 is TGTGCCAGCCGTCCCTCCGGTAGCACAGATACGCAGTATTTT. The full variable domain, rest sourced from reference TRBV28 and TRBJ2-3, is DVKVTQSSRYLVKRTGEKVFLECVQDMDHENMFWYRQDPGLGLRLIYFSYDVKMKEKGDIPEGYSVSREKKERFSLILESASTNQTSMYLCASRPSGSTDTQYFGPGTRLTVL.

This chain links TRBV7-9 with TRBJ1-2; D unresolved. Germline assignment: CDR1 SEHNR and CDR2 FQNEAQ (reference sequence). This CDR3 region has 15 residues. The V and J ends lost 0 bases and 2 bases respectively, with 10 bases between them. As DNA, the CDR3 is TGTGCCAGCAGCTTAGCGCGGGAGTCCAACTATGGCTACACCTTC. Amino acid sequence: CASSLARESNYGYTF. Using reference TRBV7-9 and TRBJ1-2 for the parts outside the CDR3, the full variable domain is DTGVSQNPRHKITKRGQNVTFRCDPISEHNRLYWYRQTLGQGPEFLTYFQNEAQLEKSRLLSDRFSAERPKGSFSTLEIQRTEQGDSAMYLCASSLARESNYGYTFGSGTRLTVV.

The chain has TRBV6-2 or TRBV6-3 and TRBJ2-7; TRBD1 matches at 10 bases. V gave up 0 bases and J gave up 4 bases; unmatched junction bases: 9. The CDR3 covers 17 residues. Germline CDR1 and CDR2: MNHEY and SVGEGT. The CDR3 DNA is TGTGCCAGCAGTTACTCGAACTTGGGACAGGGGAGGTACGAGCAGTACTTC. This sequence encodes CASSYSNLGQGRYEQYF.

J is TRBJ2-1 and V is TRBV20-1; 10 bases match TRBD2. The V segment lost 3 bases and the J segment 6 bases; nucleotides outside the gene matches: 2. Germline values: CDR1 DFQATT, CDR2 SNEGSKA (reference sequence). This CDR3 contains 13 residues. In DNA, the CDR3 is TGCAGTGCTAGTCGGACTAGCGGCAATGAGCAGTTCTTC. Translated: CSASRTSGNEQFF.

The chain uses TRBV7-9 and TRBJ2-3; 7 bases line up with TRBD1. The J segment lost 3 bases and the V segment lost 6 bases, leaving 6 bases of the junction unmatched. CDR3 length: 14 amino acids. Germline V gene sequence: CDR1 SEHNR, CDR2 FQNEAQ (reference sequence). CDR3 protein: CASRHDRETDTQYF. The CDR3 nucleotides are TGTGCCAGCAGACACGACAGGGAAACAGATACGCAGTATTTT.

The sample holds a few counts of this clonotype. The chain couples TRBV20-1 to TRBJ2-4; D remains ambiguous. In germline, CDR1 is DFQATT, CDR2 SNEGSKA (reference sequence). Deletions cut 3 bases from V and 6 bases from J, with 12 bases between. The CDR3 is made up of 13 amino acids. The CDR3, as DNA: TGCAGTGCTAGTTCTGGGCCGGGAAACATTCAGTACTTC. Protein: CSASSGPGNIQYF.

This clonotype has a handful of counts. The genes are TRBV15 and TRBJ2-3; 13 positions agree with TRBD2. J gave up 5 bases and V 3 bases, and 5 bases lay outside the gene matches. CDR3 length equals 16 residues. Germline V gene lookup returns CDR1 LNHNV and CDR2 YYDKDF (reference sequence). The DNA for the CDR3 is TGTGCCACCAGCAGCGGACTAGCGGGAGTAGGAGATACGCAGTATTTT. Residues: CATSSGLAGVGDTQYF. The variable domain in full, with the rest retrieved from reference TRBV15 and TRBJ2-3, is DAMVIQNPRYQVTQFGKPVTLSCSQTLNHNVMYWYQQKSSQAPKLLFHYYDKDFNNEADTPDNFQSRRPNTSFCFLDIRSPGLGDTAMYLCATSSGLAGVGDTQYFGPGTRLTVL.

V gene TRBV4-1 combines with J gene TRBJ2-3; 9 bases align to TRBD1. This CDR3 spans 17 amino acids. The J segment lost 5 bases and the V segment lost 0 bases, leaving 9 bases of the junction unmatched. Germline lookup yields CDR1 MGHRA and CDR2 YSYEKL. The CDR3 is CASSQDQWDRAEDTQYF. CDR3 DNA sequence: TGCGCCAGCAGCCAAGATCAGTGGGACAGGGCAGAAGATACGCAGTATTTT.

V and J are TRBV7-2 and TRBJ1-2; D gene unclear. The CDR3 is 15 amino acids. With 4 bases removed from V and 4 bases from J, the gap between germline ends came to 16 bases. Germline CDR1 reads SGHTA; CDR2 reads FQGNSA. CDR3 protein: CASSSNRAGPYGYTF. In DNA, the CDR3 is TGTGCCAGCAGCTCGAACCGGGCAGGACCCTATGGCTACACCTTC.

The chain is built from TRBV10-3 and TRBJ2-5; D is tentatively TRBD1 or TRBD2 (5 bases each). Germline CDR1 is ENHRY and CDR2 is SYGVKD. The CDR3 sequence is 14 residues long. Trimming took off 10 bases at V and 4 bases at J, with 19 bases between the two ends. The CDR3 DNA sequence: TGTGCCACGTCCCTTCGGGCTGGGGGAGAGACCCAGTACTTC. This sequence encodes CATSLRAGGETQYF.

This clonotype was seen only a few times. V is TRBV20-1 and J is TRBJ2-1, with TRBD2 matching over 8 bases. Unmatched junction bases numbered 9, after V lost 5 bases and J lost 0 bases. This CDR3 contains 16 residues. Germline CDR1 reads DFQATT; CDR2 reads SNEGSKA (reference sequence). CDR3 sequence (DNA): TGCAGTGCTCCTTTCCCACTAGCGGCCTCCTACAATGAGCAGTTCTTC. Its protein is CSAPFPLAASYNEQFF.

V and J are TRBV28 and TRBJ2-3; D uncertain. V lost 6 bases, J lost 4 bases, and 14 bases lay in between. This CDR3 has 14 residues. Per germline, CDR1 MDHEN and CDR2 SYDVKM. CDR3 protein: CASRDYGGADTQYF. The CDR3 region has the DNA TGTGCCAGCAGAGATTATGGTGGGGCAGATACGCAGTATTTT. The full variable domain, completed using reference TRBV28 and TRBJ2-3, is DVKVTQSSRYLVKRTGEKVFLECVQDMDHENMFWYRQDPGLGLRLIYFSYDVKMKEKGDIPEGYSVSREKKERFSLILESASTNQTSMYLCASRDYGGADTQYFGPGTRLTVL.

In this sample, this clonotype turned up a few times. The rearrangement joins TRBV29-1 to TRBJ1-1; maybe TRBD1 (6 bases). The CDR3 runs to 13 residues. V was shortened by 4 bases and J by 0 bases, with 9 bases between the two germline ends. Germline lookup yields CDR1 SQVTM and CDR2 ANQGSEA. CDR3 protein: CSVVRQVNTEAFF. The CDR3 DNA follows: TGCAGCGTTGTCCGACAGGTGAACACTGAAGCTTTCTTT.

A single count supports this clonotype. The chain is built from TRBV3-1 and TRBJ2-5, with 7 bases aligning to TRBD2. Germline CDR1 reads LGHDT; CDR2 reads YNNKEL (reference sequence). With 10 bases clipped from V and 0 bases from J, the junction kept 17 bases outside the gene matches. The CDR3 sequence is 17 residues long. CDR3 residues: CATTQEVPGGHQETQYF. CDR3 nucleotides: TGTGCCACCACCCAAGAGGTACCGGGGGGACACCAAGAGACCCAGTACTTC.

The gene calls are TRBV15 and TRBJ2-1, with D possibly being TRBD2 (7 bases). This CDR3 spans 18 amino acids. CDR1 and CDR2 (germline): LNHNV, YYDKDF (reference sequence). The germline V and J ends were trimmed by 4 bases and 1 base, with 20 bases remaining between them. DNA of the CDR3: TGTGCCACCAGCATGGGGGCTCGGGGGGCAATGTCCTACAATGAGCAGTTCTTC. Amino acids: CATSMGARGAMSYNEQFF.